This entry concerns a single TCR beta chain. The sample is drawn from a study of shared clonotypes between healthy human individuals. All donors were Caucasian adults living in Nashville, Tennessee. Measured with immunoSEQ multiplex PCR; TCRdb has only the in-frame clones, and not every one. The repertoire consists of about 600,000 clones, with less than 98% occurring once and the leading ten covering 0.055% to 0.07%. The sample was naive CD4+ T cells sorted from blood. Subset defined: CD45RA+ positively selected. The sequence was obtained from a young woman in good health.

CDR3 sequence (DNA): TGTGCCACAACCCCGCCGAACAGGTCCGCTACCGGGGAGCTGTTTTTT. It translates to CATTPPNRSATGELFF. The J gene is TRBJ2-2, the V gene TRBV28; a weak D match, TRBD1 (5 bases). The CDR3 extends over 16 amino acids. Trimming cost V 10 bases and J 5 bases, with 23 bases left between them. Germline V gene data show CDR1 as MDHEN and CDR2 as SYDVKM.